A selection of T cell receptor beta chains follows, all from one sample in a study of T cell repertoires in cytomegalovirus infection. In TCRdb, the reads were re-called with MiXCR into one record per CDR3 protein. This sample has about 110,000 distinct CDR3 sequences, with around 9.1% found just once. Their cognate antigens are unknown. Sequenced input: PBMCs, sequenced either directly or after in vitro stimulation (not recorded which). The receptor source for this set is a human donor in good health (CMV status not recorded). Some clones in this sample may be carry-over from other donors' samples. Both conserved end residues are part of each CDR3. D genes are given only for firm matches. Clone size appears in some rows only: once, few, many, or a class for an expanded clone.

CDR3nt: TGCAGTGTTGCCGTGAGGGAAGAGCAGTACTTC
CDR3aa: CSVAVREEQYF
abundance: few
d_gene: NA
v_gene: TRBV20-1
j_gene: TRBJ2-7
len: 11

CDR3nt: TGTGCCAGCAGCTTAGTCGGGAATGAAAAACTGTTTTTT
CDR3aa: CASSLVGNEKLFF
abundance: many
d_gene: NA
v_gene: TRBV7-9
j_gene: TRBJ1-4
len: 13

CDR3nt: TGTGCCAGCAGCCCTAGGATGAGCTCCTACAATGAGCAGTTCTTC
CDR3aa: CASSPRMSSYNEQFF
abundance: many
d_gene: NA
v_gene: TRBV11-2
j_gene: TRBJ2-1
len: 15

CDR3nt: TGTGCCAGCAGCTTAGTGCTGGCCGGGAGTAGGGAGCAGTTCTTC
CDR3aa: CASSLVLAGSREQFF
abundance: many
d_gene: NA
v_gene: TRBV7-2
j_gene: TRBJ2-1
len: 15

CDR3nt: TGTGCCAGCAGTGAAGCTGGTGGTTCCGGGGAGCTGTTTTTT
CDR3aa: CASSEAGGSGELFF
abundance: many
d_gene: NA
v_gene: TRBV2
j_gene: TRBJ2-2
len: 14

CDR3nt: TGTGCCAGCAGCTTAAGACAGGGGGAAGGCTACACCTTC
CDR3aa: CASSLRQGEGYTF
abundance: many
d_gene: TRBD1
v_gene: TRBV7-2
j_gene: TRBJ1-2
len: 13

CDR3nt: TGTGCAACAACTAGCGGGAGGGTTCGGGGGCAGTTCTTC
CDR3aa: CATTSGRVRGQFF
abundance: many
d_gene: TRBD2
v_gene: TRBV7-2
j_gene: TRBJ2-1
len: 13

CDR3nt: TGTGCCAGCAGTCCTCCGGGACAGGGGGGGACAGATACGCAGTATTTT
CDR3aa: CASSPPGQGGTDTQYF
abundance: NA
d_gene: TRBD1
v_gene: TRBV28
j_gene: TRBJ2-3
len: 16

CDR3nt: TGCAGTGCTCCAGCACAGGGTGGCAATCAGCCCCAGCATTTT
CDR3aa: CSAPAQGGNQPQHF
abundance: NA
d_gene: NA
v_gene: TRBV20-1
j_gene: TRBJ1-5
len: 14

CDR3nt: TGTGCCAGCAGCCCCCTCGCCGGGACAGGTGCAGATACGCAGTATTTT
CDR3aa: CASSPLAGTGADTQYF
abundance: many
d_gene: TRBD1
v_gene: TRBV7-2
j_gene: TRBJ2-3
len: 16